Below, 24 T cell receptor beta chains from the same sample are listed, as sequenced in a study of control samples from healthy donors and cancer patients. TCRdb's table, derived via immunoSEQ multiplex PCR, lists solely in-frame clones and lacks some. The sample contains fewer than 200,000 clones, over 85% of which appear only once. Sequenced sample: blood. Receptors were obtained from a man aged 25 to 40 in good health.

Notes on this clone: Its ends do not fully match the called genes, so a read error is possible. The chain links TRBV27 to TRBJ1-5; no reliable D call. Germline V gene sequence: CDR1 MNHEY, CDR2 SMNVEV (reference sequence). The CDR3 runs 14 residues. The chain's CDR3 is CASSRTASYQPQHF. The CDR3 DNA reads TGTGCCAGCAGTCGGACGGCTAGCTATCAGCCCCAGCATTTT.

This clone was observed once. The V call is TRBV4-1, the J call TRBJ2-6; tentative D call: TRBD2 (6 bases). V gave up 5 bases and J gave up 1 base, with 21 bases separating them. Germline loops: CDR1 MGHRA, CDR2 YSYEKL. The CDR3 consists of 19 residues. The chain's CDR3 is CASSKGGQLADSGANVLTF. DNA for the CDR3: TGCGCCAGCAGCAAGGGCGGGCAGTTAGCGGATTCTGGGGCCAACGTCCTGACTTTC.

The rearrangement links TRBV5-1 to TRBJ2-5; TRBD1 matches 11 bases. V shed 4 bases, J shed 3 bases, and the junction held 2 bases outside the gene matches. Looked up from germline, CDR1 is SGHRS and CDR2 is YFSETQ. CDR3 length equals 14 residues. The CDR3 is CASSEGQGEETQYF. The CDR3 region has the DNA TGCGCCAGCAGCGAGGGACAGGGGGAAGAGACCCAGTACTTC.

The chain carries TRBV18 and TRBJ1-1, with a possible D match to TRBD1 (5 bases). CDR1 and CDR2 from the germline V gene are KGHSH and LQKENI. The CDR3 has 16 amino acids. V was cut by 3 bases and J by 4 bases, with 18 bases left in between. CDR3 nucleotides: TGTGCCAGCTCACCTACCCTGGGTTTGGGGGGCACTGAAGCTTTCTTT. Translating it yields CASSPTLGLGGTEAFF.

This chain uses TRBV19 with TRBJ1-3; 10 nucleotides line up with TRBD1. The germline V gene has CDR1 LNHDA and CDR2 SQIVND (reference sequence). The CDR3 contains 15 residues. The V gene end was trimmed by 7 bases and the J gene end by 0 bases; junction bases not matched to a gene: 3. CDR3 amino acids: CASMGQGSSGNTIYF. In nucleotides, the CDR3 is TGTGCCAGTATGGGACAGGGGAGCTCTGGAAACACCATATATTTT.

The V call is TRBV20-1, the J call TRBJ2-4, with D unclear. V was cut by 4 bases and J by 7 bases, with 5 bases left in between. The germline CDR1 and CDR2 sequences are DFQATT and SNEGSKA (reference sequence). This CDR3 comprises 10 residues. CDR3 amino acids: CSATHNIQYF. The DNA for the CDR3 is TGCAGTGCTACCCATAACATTCAGTACTTC.

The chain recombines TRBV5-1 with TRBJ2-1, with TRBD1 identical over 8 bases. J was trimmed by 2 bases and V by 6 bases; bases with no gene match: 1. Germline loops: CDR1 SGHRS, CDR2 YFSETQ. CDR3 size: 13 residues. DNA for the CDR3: TGCGCCAGCACGGGACAGGCCTACAATGAGCAGTTCTTC. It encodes CASTGQAYNEQFF.

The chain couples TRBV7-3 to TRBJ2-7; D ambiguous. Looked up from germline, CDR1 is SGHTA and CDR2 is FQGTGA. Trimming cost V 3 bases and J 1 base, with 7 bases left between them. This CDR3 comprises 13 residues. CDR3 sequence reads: CASSLTSSYEQYF. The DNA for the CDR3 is TGTGCCAGCAGCTTGACCTCATCCTACGAGCAGTACTTC.

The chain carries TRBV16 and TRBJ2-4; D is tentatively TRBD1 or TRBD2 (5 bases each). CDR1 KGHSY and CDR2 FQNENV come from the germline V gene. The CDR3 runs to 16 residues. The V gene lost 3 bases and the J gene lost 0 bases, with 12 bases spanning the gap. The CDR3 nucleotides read TGTGCCAGCAGCCATTCCGGGACGGTAGCCAAAAACATTCAGTACTTC. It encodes CASSHSGTVAKNIQYF.

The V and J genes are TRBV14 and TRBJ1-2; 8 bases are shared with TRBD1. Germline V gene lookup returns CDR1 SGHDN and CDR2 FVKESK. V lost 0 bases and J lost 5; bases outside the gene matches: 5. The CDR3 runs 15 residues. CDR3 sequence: CASSQDTGGYYGYTF. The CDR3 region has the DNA TGTGCCAGCAGCCAAGATACAGGGGGGTATTATGGCTACACCTTC.

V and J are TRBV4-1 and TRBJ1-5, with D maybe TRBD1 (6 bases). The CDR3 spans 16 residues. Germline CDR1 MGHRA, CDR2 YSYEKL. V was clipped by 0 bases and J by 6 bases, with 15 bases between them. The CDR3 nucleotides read TGCGCCAGCAGCCAAGAGCCTGAGGGGGTGAGTCAGCCCCAGCATTTT. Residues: CASSQEPEGVSQPQHF.

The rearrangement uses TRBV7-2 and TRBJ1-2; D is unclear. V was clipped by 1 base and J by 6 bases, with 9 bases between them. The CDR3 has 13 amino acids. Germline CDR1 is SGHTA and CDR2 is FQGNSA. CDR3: CASSLVLGNGYTF. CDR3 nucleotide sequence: TGTGCCAGCAGCTTAGTGTTAGGAAATGGCTACACCTTC.

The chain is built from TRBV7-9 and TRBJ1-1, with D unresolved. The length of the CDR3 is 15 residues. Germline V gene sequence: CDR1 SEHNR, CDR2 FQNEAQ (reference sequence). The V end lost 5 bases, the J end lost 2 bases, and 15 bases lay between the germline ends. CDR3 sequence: CASSLSNQLNTEAFF. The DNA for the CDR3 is TGTGCCAGCAGCCTCTCGAACCAGTTAAACACTGAAGCTTTCTTT.

As DNA, the CDR3 is TGTGCCAGCAGCTTAGATGATAGAGAAATCTCTGGAAACACCATATATTTT. It encodes CASSLDDREISGNTIYF. The genes are TRBV11-2 and TRBJ1-3; D unresolved. From germline, CDR1 is SGHAT and CDR2 FQNNGV. The CDR3 extends over 17 amino acids. Trimming shortened V by 0 bases and J by 0 bases, and 12 bases separated the two germline ends.

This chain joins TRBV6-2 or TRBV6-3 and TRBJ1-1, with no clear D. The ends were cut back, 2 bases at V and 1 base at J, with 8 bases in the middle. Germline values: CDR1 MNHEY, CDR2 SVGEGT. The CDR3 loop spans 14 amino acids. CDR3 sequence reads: CASSYIMGNTEAFF. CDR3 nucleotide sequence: TGTGCCAGCAGTTACATCATGGGGAACACTGAAGCTTTCTTT.

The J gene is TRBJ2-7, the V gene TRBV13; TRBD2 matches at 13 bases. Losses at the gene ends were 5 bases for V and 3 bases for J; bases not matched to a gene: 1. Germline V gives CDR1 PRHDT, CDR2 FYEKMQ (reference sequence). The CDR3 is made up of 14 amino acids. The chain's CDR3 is CASSRTSGSYEQYF. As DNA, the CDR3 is TGTGCCAGCAGCCGGACTAGCGGGAGCTACGAGCAGTACTTC.

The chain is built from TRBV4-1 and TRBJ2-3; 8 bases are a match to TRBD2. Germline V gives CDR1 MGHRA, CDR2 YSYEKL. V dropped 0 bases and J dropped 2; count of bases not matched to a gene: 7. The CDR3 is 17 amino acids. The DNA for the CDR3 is TGCGCCAGCAGCCAAGACGGGCGGGGGGTATTCACAGATACGCAGTATTTT. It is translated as CASSQDGRGVFTDTQYF.

Here the CDR3 reads CASSLRTGNTGELFF. CDR3 bases: TGTGCCAGCAGCTTACGGACAGGGAACACCGGGGAGCTGTTTTTT. The chain couples TRBV7-9 to TRBJ2-2, with 7 nucleotides matching TRBD1. The CDR3 is 15 residues long. Germline V gives CDR1 SEHNR, CDR2 FQNEAQ (reference sequence). With V trimmed by 2 bases and J by 1 base, 1 base remained unmatched.

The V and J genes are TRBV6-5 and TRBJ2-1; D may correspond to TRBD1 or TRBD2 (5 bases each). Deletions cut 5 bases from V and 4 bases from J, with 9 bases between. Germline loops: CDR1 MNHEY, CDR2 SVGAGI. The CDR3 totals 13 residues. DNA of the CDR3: TGTGCCAGCAGTCGGGACGCTTACAATGAGCAGTTCTTC. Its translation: CASSRDAYNEQFF.

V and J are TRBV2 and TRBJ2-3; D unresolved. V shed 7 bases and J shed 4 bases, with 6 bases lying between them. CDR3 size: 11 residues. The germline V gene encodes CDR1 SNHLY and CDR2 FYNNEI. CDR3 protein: CASTMADTQYF. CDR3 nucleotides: TGTGCCAGCACGATGGCAGATACGCAGTATTTT.

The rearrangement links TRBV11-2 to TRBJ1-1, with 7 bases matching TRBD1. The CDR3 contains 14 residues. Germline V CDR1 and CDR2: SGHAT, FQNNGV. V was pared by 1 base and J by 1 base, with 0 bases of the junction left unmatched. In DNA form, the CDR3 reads TGTGCCAGCAGCTTAGGACAGGGGAACACTGAAGCTTTCTTT. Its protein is CASSLGQGNTEAFF.

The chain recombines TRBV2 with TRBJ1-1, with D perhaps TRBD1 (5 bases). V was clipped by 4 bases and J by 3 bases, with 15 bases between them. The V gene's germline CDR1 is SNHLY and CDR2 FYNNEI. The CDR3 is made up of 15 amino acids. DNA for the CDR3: TGTGCCAGCAGTGGTTTCGGGGGGAGCGACACTGAAGCTTTCTTT. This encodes CASSGFGGSDTEAFF.

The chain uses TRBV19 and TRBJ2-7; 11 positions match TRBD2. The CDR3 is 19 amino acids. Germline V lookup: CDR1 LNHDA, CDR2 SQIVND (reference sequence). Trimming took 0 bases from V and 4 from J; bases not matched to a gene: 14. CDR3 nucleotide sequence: TGTGCCAGTAGTATAGATCTGCTTGGCCTAGCGGGAGGTCGGTACGAGCAGTACTTC. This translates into CASSIDLLGLAGGRYEQYF.

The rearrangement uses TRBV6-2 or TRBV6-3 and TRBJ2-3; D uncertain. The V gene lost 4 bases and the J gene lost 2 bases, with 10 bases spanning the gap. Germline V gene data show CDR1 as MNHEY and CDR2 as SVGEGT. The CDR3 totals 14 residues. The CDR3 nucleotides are TGTGCCAGCAGTTGGGGTGAAGACACAGATACGCAGTATTTT. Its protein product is CASSWGEDTDTQYF.